The next 30 T cell receptor beta chains were all read from a single sample in a study of shared clonotypes between healthy human individuals. The assay was immunoSEQ multiplex PCR, and TCRdb's table has in-frame clones only and misses some. The sample has 90,000 to 120,000 clones; 55% to 70% are singletons. The source material was memory CD8+ T cells sorted from blood. Subset specified: CD45RO+ cells pooled with CCR7-negative TemRA cells. The source is a woman aged 30 to 39 in good health.

In this sample, this clone turned up many times. This chain connects TRBV19 to TRBJ2-5; D not certain. Per the germline V gene, CDR1 is LNHDA and CDR2 is SQIVND (reference sequence). The V end lost 6 bases, the J end lost 5 bases, and 25 bases lay between the germline ends. CDR3 size: 17 residues. For the CDR3, the DNA is TGTGCCAGTAGCCCCCCGAATGACGACCCCGCGAGGGAGACCCAGTACTTC. Translated: CASSPPNDDPARETQYF. The entire variable domain, with the rest obtained from reference TRBV19 and TRBJ2-5, is as follows: DGGITQSPKYLFRKEGQNVTLSCEQNLNHDAMYWYRQDPGQGLRLIYYSQIVNDFQKGDIAEGYSVSREKKESFPLTVTSAQKNPTAFYLCASSPPNDDPARETQYFGPGTRLLVL.

The rearrangement links TRBV4-1 to TRBJ2-1; 15 nucleotides match TRBD2. This CDR3 is built from 18 residues. Germline V CDR1 and CDR2: MGHRA, YSYEKL. With 1 base clipped from V and 10 bases from J, the junction kept 11 bases outside the gene matches. In DNA, the CDR3 is TGCGCCAGCAGCCAAGGGACTAGCGGGAGGGCCGGGTTGATAGAGCAGTTCTTC. The encoded protein is CASSQGTSGRAGLIEQFF.

This chain links TRBV11-3 with TRBJ2-3; 9 bases map to TRBD1. The CDR3 loop spans 15 amino acids. J lost 2 bases, V lost 5 bases, and 5 bases had no gene match. Per the germline V gene, CDR1 is SGHNT and CDR2 is YENEEA. The CDR3 reads CASSPGTGTTDTQYF. The CDR3 DNA is TGTGCCAGCAGCCCAGGGACAGGGACCACAGATACGCAGTATTTT. Combining the CDR3 with reference TRBV11-3 and TRBJ2-3 gives the whole variable domain EAGVVQSPRYKIIEKKQPVAFWCNPISGHNTLYWYLQNLGQGPELLIRYENEEAVDDSQLPKDRFSAERLKGVDSTLKIQPAELGDSAVYLCASSPGTGTTDTQYFGPGTRLTVL.

J is TRBJ2-3 and V is TRBV6-1; D might be TRBD1 (6 bases). The CDR3 has 15 amino acids. From germline, CDR1 is MNHNS and CDR2 SASEGT. Trimming took 3 bases from V and 5 from J, leaving 15 bases between them. The CDR3 sequence: CASSEVAGAGDTQYF. The CDR3 DNA reads TGTGCCAGCAGTGAGGTGGCAGGGGCAGGAGATACGCAGTATTTT.

This clone was observed a handful of times. This rearrangement joins TRBV7-2 to TRBJ2-7; 8 bases are shared with TRBD2. J lost 0 bases, V lost 5 bases, and 6 bases had no gene match. The length of the CDR3 is 15 residues. CDR1 and CDR2 from the germline V gene are SGHTA and FQGNSA. CDR3 loop: CASSPGGGLSYEQYF. The CDR3 bases are TGTGCCAGCAGCCCCGGGGGGGGACTCTCCTACGAGCAGTACTTC. Together with reference TRBV7-2 and TRBJ2-7, the CDR3 gives the full variable domain: GAGVSQSPSNKVTEKGKDVELRCDPISGHTALYWYRQSLGQGLEFLIYFQGNSAPDKSGLPSDRFSAERTGGSVSTLTIQRTQQEDSAVYLCASSPGGGLSYEQYFGPGTRLTVT.

V and J are TRBV5-1 and TRBJ1-2, with D possibly being TRBD1 (5 bases). Trimming stripped 2 bases from V and 1 base from J, with 9 bases between. Germline loops: CDR1 SGHRS, CDR2 YFSETQ. The CDR3 is 14 amino acids. In DNA form, the CDR3 reads TGCGCCAGCAGCTTCTGGGACCTTAACTATGGCTACACCTTC. It codes for CASSFWDLNYGYTF.

This clone came up a few times. For the CDR3, the DNA is TGTGCCAGCAGCCCGAGGGACCGGACCCAGTACTTC. Amino acids: CASSPRDRTQYF. J is TRBJ2-5 and V is TRBV7-8; D may correspond to TRBD1 or TRBD2 (5 bases each). The germline V and J ends were trimmed by 5 bases and 7 bases, with 11 bases remaining between them. This CDR3 is built from 12 residues. The germline V gene has CDR1 SGHVS and CDR2 FQNEAQ.

This chain joins TRBV7-6 and TRBJ2-1; 8 nucleotides line up with TRBD2. Germline V gene data show CDR1 as SGHVS and CDR2 as FNYEAQ. The CDR3 loop spans 16 amino acids. Trimming removed 5 bases from V and 5 bases from J; junction bases left unmatched: 11. The CDR3 DNA sequence: TGTGCCAGCAGCCCGACTAGCGCAGCAAAGGACAATGAGCAGTTCTTC. Translation gives CASSPTSAAKDNEQFF. The complete variable domain, with remaining parts taken from reference TRBV7-6 and TRBJ2-1, reads GAGVSQSPRYKVTKRGQDVALRCDPISGHVSLYWYRQALGQGPEFLTYFNYEAQQDKSGLPNDRFSAERPEGSISTLTIQRTEQRDSAMYRCASSPTSAAKDNEQFFGPGTRLTVL.

V and J are TRBV27 and TRBJ2-7; maybe TRBD1 (6 bases). Germline V CDR1 and CDR2: MNHEY, SMNVEV (reference sequence). CDR3 length: 14 amino acids. V was pared by 6 bases and J by 5 bases, with 17 bases between. CDR3 protein: CASSPKVWGHEQYF. CDR3 sequence (DNA): TGTGCCAGCAGCCCCAAAGTTTGGGGGCACGAGCAGTACTTC.

This clone has ten or more counts. The V gene is TRBV28, the J gene TRBJ1-2, with no clear D. V was shortened by 4 bases and J by 0 bases, with 15 bases between the two germline ends. Germline V gives CDR1 MDHEN, CDR2 SYDVKM. The CDR3 contains 16 residues. DNA of the CDR3: TGTGCCAGCAGTTCAGCCCATTACATATCTAACTATGGCTACACCTTC. Encoded protein: CASSSAHYISNYGYTF.

The chain couples TRBV4-2 to TRBJ1-5; D remains unclear. Germline V CDR1 and CDR2: LGHNA, YNFKEQ. CDR3 length: 15 amino acids. Between the trimmed V and J ends, which lost 4 bases and 1 base, there was a span of 11 bases. The CDR3 region is CASSLGETSNQPQHF. The CDR3 nucleotides read TGTGCCAGCAGCCTTGGCGAGACCAGCAATCAGCCCCAGCATTTT.

This chain links TRBV2 with TRBJ2-7; 10 bases map to TRBD2. CDR3 length equals 15 residues. In germline, CDR1 is SNHLY, CDR2 FYNNEI. With V trimmed by 6 bases and J by 4 bases, 9 bases remained unmatched. The chain's CDR3 is CASSALGTSAYEQYF. The DNA of the CDR3 is TGTGCCAGCAGCGCTTTGGGGACTAGCGCTTACGAGCAGTACTTC.

The chain carries TRBV15 and TRBJ2-7; D perhaps matches TRBD2 (5 bases). The CDR3 contains 14 residues. Germline assignment: CDR1 LNHNV and CDR2 YYDKDF (reference sequence). Trimming cost V 5 bases and J 1 base, with 12 bases left between them. CDR3 amino acids: CATSGRGLSYEQYF. DNA of the CDR3: TGTGCCACCAGCGGGAGAGGGCTATCCTACGAGCAGTACTTC.

The chain recombines TRBV4-2 with TRBJ2-7; D remains unclear. From germline, CDR1 is LGHNA and CDR2 YNFKEQ. The CDR3 extends over 14 amino acids. The V and J ends lost 1 base and 1 base respectively, with 8 bases between them. The CDR3 DNA is TGTGCCAGCAGCCAAGCCGCCGGATCCTACGAGCAGTACTTC. Protein: CASSQAAGSYEQYF.

V gene TRBV28 combines with J gene TRBJ1-1; the D gene is possibly TRBD1 (6 bases). The CDR3 consists of 17 residues. Trimming pared 11 bases from V and 4 bases from J, leaving 29 bases between. CDR1 MDHEN and CDR2 SYDVKM come from the germline V gene. Here the CDR3 DNA reads TGTGCCTCCATACCCCTAACAGGGAGGGGTAGGGGCACTGAAGCTTTCTTT. Its translation is CASIPLTGRGRGTEAFF.

The rearrangement links TRBV12-5 to TRBJ2-1, with D unclear. With 1 base removed from V and 8 bases from J, the gap between germline ends came to 6 bases. The CDR3 is made up of 12 amino acids. Germline V CDR1 and CDR2: LGHNT, FRNRAP. The CDR3 DNA follows: TGTGCTAGTGGTTTGGGCTGGGATGAGCAGTTCTTC. Amino acid sequence: CASGLGWDEQFF.

Regarding this clone: One end of the junction is discordant with germline, which a read error may explain. The rearrangement joins TRBV10-3 to TRBJ1-5; D remains unclear. This CDR3 has 16 amino acids. The germline V gene encodes CDR1 ENHRY and CDR2 SYGVKD. CDR3 amino acids: CASSYSEGHSNQPQHF. The CDR3 bases are TGTGCCAGCAGTTACTCGGAAGGGCACAGCAATCAGCCCCAGCATTTT.

A remark on this clone: Other DNA sequences in this sample translate to the same CDR3. The gene calls are TRBV5-1 and TRBJ2-1; TRBD2 agrees at 10 bases. Germline CDR1 is SGHRS and CDR2 is YFSETQ. This CDR3 is 15 amino acids long. V lost 4 bases to trimming and J lost 3 bases; unmatched junction nucleotides: 4. This chain's CDR3 is CASSPASGSYNEQFF. CDR3 sequence (DNA): TGCGCCAGCAGCCCAGCTAGCGGGAGCTACAATGAGCAGTTCTTC.

The count of this clone is one. The gene calls are TRBV28 and TRBJ2-5, with a possible D match to TRBD2 (7 bases). Germline V gene sequence: CDR1 MDHEN, CDR2 SYDVKM. This CDR3 comprises 14 residues. Trimming removed 2 bases at V and 7 bases at J, with 14 bases between. This CDR3 reads CASSLRGGRVTQYF. For the CDR3, the DNA is TGTGCCAGCAGTTTAAGGGGGGGACGGGTGACCCAGTACTTC.

The gene calls are TRBV9 and TRBJ2-7; 10 positions agree with TRBD1. The CDR3 loop spans 14 amino acids. The germline V gene has CDR1 SGDLS and CDR2 YYNGEE. The junction had 5 bases not matched to a gene; V was cut back by 3 bases and J by 5 bases. In DNA form, the CDR3 reads TGTGCCAGCAGCGCGACAGGGGGCTTGAACGAGCAGTACTTC. Its translation: CASSATGGLNEQYF.

This clone was seen only once. This rearrangement joins TRBV5-6 to TRBJ2-5, with 9 nucleotides matching TRBD2. The better agreement between TRBJ2-7 and the DNA end casts doubt on the J call. This CDR3 region has 15 residues. Germline lookup yields CDR1 SGHDT and CDR2 YYEEEE. CDR3 in amino acids: CASRPWEREVYEQYF. The CDR3 region has the DNA TGTGCCAGTCGACCTTGGGAGCGGGAGGTCTACGAGCAGTACTTC.

This clone was observed a few times. The rearrangement uses TRBV6-5 and TRBJ2-1; D remains ambiguous. The CDR3 runs 13 residues. The V and J ends lost 8 bases and 6 bases respectively, with 14 bases between them. Germline values: CDR1 MNHEY, CDR2 SVGAGI. The CDR3 spells CASGETGINEQFF. CDR3 DNA sequence: TGTGCCAGCGGTGAGACTGGCATCAATGAGCAGTTCTTC.

This chain joins TRBV5-4 and TRBJ2-1; TRBD2 might be the D (6 bases). The CDR3 runs to 18 residues. Germline-derived CDR1 and CDR2 are SGHNT and YYREEE (reference sequence). Trimming shortened V by 7 bases and J by 1 base, and 24 bases separated the two germline ends. CDR3 in amino acids: CASGSPAEGRWSYNEQFF. In DNA form, the CDR3 reads TGTGCCAGCGGTTCCCCCGCGGAGGGCCGGTGGTCCTACAATGAGCAGTTCTTC.

This clone occurred many times. The genes are TRBV2 and TRBJ1-3; D gene unclear. V was trimmed by 3 bases and J by 0 bases, leaving 6 bases between them. The CDR3 loop spans 14 amino acids. Germline V gives CDR1 SNHLY, CDR2 FYNNEI. The CDR3 bases are TGTGCCAGCAGTGACTATGTCTCTGGAAACACCATATATTTT. It yields the protein CASSDYVSGNTIYF.

The rearrangement links TRBV6-4 to TRBJ1-5; D not resolved. The ends were cut back, 2 bases at V and 0 bases at J, with 2 bases in the middle. Germline CDR1 and CDR2: MRHNA and SNTAGT. CDR3 length: 13 residues. The DNA for the CDR3 is TGTGCCAGCAGTGACAATAGCAATCAGCCCCAGCATTTT. The encoded protein is CASSDNSNQPQHF.

This clone was detected once. A far larger clone is a single base away, which makes a read error likely. The V gene is TRBV5-4, the J gene TRBJ2-3; D unclear. Deletions cut 4 bases from V and 1 base from J, with 10 bases between. CDR1 SGHNT and CDR2 YYREEE come from the germline V gene (reference sequence). There are 14 residues in the CDR3. The CDR3 DNA is TGTGCCAGCAGCCCGAACCTAGGCACAGATACGCAGTATTTT. Encoded protein: CASSPNLGTDTQYF.

This clone occurred a few times. V gene TRBV4-2 combines with J gene TRBJ2-7; either TRBD1 or TRBD2 may supply D (5 bases each). Trimming removed 0 bases at V and 2 bases at J, with 8 bases between. The CDR3 contains 14 residues. CDR1 and CDR2 (germline): LGHNA, YNFKEQ. The CDR3 region is CASSQDRETYEQYF. CDR3 DNA: TGTGCCAGCAGCCAAGACAGGGAGACCTACGAGCAGTACTTC.

This clone came up a few times. J is TRBJ2-7 and V is TRBV4-1; 7 bases line up with TRBD1. The CDR3 totals 13 residues. Germline-derived CDR1 and CDR2 are MGHRA and YSYEKL. V trimming: 4 bases; J trimming: 5 bases; junction bases outside the gene matches: 5. The CDR3 loop is CASSLPGQNEQYF. In DNA, the CDR3 is TGCGCCAGCAGCCTCCCGGGACAGAACGAGCAGTACTTC.

This clone was counted a few times. This rearrangement joins TRBV27 to TRBJ1-2; 10 bases are a match to TRBD1. The CDR3 is made up of 16 amino acids. CDR1 MNHEY and CDR2 SMNVEV come from the germline V gene (reference sequence). V was pared by 3 bases and J by 8 bases, with 12 bases of the junction left unmatched. The DNA for the CDR3 is TGTGCCAGCAGTTTTATTCAGGGACAGGGGAACCGGGGCTACACCTTC. Translating it yields CASSFIQGQGNRGYTF.

This chain uses TRBV4-1 with TRBJ2-7, with a possible D match to TRBD1 (6 bases). CDR3 length: 13 amino acids. Germline V gives CDR1 MGHRA, CDR2 YSYEKL. V gave up 6 bases and J gave up 2 bases, with 11 bases separating them. Here the CDR3 reads CASRGGPPYEQYF. The CDR3 region has the DNA TGCGCCAGCAGAGGGGGTCCCCCCTACGAGCAGTACTTC.